The 27 T cell receptor beta chains given below trace back to one sample, sequenced in a study of T cell responses to AZD1222 COVID-19 vaccine. Sequenced by immunoSEQ multiplex PCR; TCRdb stores in-frame clones only, minus some. The repertoire holds 150,000 to 200,000 clones, with around 93% as singletons. The sequencing here drew on peripheral blood, taken on day 0 of AZD1222 vaccination. The receptors stem from an adult in good health.

J is TRBJ2-7 and V is TRBV24-1, with 12 bases identical to TRBD2. CDR3 length: 19 residues. In germline, CDR1 is KGHDR, CDR2 SFDVKD. Losses at the gene ends were 3 bases for V and 2 bases for J; bases not matched to a gene: 13. The CDR3 sequence: CATSDHRPSTSGRTYEQYF. The CDR3 nucleotides read TGTGCCACCAGTGATCATCGCCCCTCTACTAGCGGGAGGACCTACGAGCAGTACTTC.

This clone appeared once. V usage is TRBV15 and J usage is TRBJ1-2; D might be TRBD1 (6 bases). V was clipped by 3 bases and J by 4 bases, with 12 bases between them. In germline, CDR1 is LNHNV, CDR2 YYDKDF (reference sequence). The CDR3 totals 14 residues. CDR3 nucleotide sequence: TGTGCCACCAGCAGTGTACAGGGTGCCTATGGCTACACCTTC. It encodes CATSSVQGAYGYTF.

This clone was found a few times. The rearrangement joins TRBV7-9 to TRBJ1-2; a weak D match, TRBD1 (6 bases). V was shortened by 5 bases and J by 6 bases, with 10 bases between the two germline ends. This CDR3 has 12 residues. Germline-derived CDR1 and CDR2 are SEHNR and FQNEAQ (reference sequence). The CDR3, as DNA: TGTGCCAGCAGCACCCAGGGGAATGGCTACACCTTC. Translation gives CASSTQGNGYTF.

This clone was seen once. The chain recombines TRBV27 with TRBJ2-3, with D perhaps TRBD1 or TRBD2 (5 bases each). Trimming pared 4 bases from V and 4 bases from J, leaving 15 bases between. The CDR3 runs 15 residues. Germline V gives CDR1 MNHEY, CDR2 SMNVEV (reference sequence). CDR3 amino acids: CASSWGGLVADTQYF. The CDR3 DNA reads as TGTGCCAGCAGTTGGGGCGGACTGGTCGCAGATACGCAGTATTTT.

The CDR3 nucleotides are TGCGCCAGCAGTCAAATACTAAGAAGGACGGAAAAAAATGAAAAACTGTTTTTT. Its protein product is CASSQILRRTEKNEKLFF. The rearrangement joins TRBV23-1 to TRBJ1-4; D unclear. TRBV23-1 carries the ORF label, with uncertain function. The V end was cut by 2 bases, the J end by 5 bases, with 21 bases between. The CDR3 has 18 residues.

This clone was observed once. Different DNA sequences within this sample yield the same CDR3. V and J are TRBV9 and TRBJ2-1; no clear D. Germline-derived CDR1 and CDR2 are SGDLS and YYNGEE. Trimming removed 0 bases from V and 4 bases from J, with 2 bases in between. The CDR3 extends over 12 amino acids. The CDR3: CASSVGYNEQFF. In DNA form, the CDR3 reads TGTGCCAGCAGCGTAGGGTACAATGAGCAGTTCTTC.

The chain couples TRBV6-6 to TRBJ1-5, with a possible D match to TRBD1 (5 bases). V lost 2 bases and J lost 6, with 14 bases in between. This CDR3 has 15 residues. The germline gives CDR1 MNHNY, CDR2 SVGAGI (reference sequence). CDR3 protein: CASSYDSKGIQPQHF. As DNA, the CDR3 is TGTGCCAGCAGTTACGATTCGAAGGGGATTCAGCCCCAGCATTTT.

Only one count was recorded for this clone. The V and J genes are TRBV7-3 and TRBJ2-2; D is unclear. The V end was cut by 4 bases, the J end by 0 bases, with 12 bases between. In germline, CDR1 is SGHTA, CDR2 FQGTGA. There are 16 residues in the CDR3. For the CDR3, the DNA is TGTGCCAGCAGCTCCCTCTCTGCGTCGAACACCGGGGAGCTGTTTTTT. Residues: CASSSLSASNTGELFF.

The V call is TRBV3-1 (or the pseudogene TRBV3-2), the J call TRBJ2-3; 8 bases agree with TRBD2. Germline CDR1 and CDR2: LGHDT and YNNKEL (reference sequence). V shed 3 bases and J 5 bases; nucleotides not matched to a gene: 4. This CDR3 spans 14 amino acids. CDR3 sequence (DNA): TGTGCCAGCAGCCAGTCCCGGGAGGGAGATACGCAGTATTTT. Its protein product is CASSQSREGDTQYF.

The chain joins TRBV5-3 to TRBJ1-1; D is perhaps TRBD1 (5 bases). TRBV5-3 is flagged as an ORF with uncertain function. The ends were cut back, 4 bases at V and 10 bases at J, with 17 bases in the middle. CDR3 length: 13 residues. The CDR3 nucleotides are TGTGCCAGAAGCCGCGGCTCTGGGGCAGGAGCTTTCTTT. Encoded protein: CARSRGSGAGAFF.

The chain has TRBV12-3 or TRBV12-4 and TRBJ1-6; the D is unclear. Trimming stripped 5 bases from V and 8 bases from J, with 10 bases between. The CDR3 sequence is 13 residues long. CDR3 nucleotide sequence: TGTGCCAGCAGTCAAAGTCGGGATTCACCCCTCCACTTT. Protein product: CASSQSRDSPLHF.

V and J are TRBV4-1 and TRBJ2-1, with 7 bases matching TRBD2. V dropped 5 bases and J dropped 0; count of bases not matched to a gene: 10. The CDR3 contains 17 residues. CDR1 is MGHRA, CDR2 YSYEKL, per germline. CDR3 in DNA: TGCGCCAGCAGCAGGTCTAGCGGAGCCGACTCCTACAATGAGCAGTTCTTC. Residues: CASSRSSGADSYNEQFF.

J is TRBJ2-1 and V is TRBV7-9; D possibly corresponds to TRBD2 (7 bases). Per germline, CDR1 SEHNR and CDR2 FQNEAQ (reference sequence). CDR3 size: 14 residues. Trimming removed 1 base from V and 8 bases from J, with 12 bases in between. CDR3 in amino acids: CASSLEGGGDEQFF. In nucleotides, the CDR3 is TGTGCCAGCAGCTTAGAGGGAGGGGGAGATGAGCAGTTCTTC.

CDR3 DNA: TGCGCCAGCAGCTTGCAAGATACGCAGTATTTT. It encodes CASSLQDTQYF. This chain joins TRBV5-1 and TRBJ2-3; D is unresolved. Trimming stripped 1 base from V and 5 bases from J, with 2 bases between. This CDR3 is built from 11 residues. In germline, CDR1 is SGHRS, CDR2 YFSETQ.

The V gene is TRBV18, the J gene TRBJ2-7; D remains unclear. Trimming removed 3 bases from V and 4 bases from J, with 4 bases in between. The CDR3 runs 11 residues. Germline CDR1 reads KGHSH; CDR2 reads LQKENI. In nucleotides, the CDR3 is TGTGCCAGCTCACCGGATTACGAGCAGTACTTC. Translated, it gives CASSPDYEQYF.

The J gene is TRBJ2-5, the V gene TRBV7-9, with 8 bases identical to TRBD1. Germline V lookup: CDR1 SEHNR, CDR2 FQNEAQ (reference sequence). Losses at the gene ends were 5 bases for V and 5 bases for J; bases not matched to a gene: 10. This CDR3 spans 15 amino acids. The CDR3 loop is CASSPNSDRVETQYF. The DNA for the CDR3 is TGTGCCAGCAGCCCTAACTCGGACAGGGTGGAGACCCAGTACTTC.

The chain joins TRBV6-5 to TRBJ1-1; D call uncertain. Germline V CDR1 and CDR2: MNHEY, SVGAGI. The V end was cut by 6 bases, the J end by 0 bases, with 11 bases between. The CDR3 is 14 residues long. The CDR3 coding sequence is TGTGCCAGCAGCGTGTTACGACTGAACACTGAAGCTTTCTTT. This gives the protein CASSVLRLNTEAFF.

This chain joins TRBV7-6 and TRBJ2-7, with 7 positions matching TRBD2. Per germline, CDR1 SGHVS and CDR2 FNYEAQ. J gave up 2 bases and V 3 bases, and 10 bases lay outside the gene matches. The length of the CDR3 is 16 residues. CDR3 nucleotides: TGTGCCAGCAGCTTGGCGAGCGGGAACGATCCCTACGAGCAGTACTTC. Encoded protein: CASSLASGNDPYEQYF.

The rearrangement uses TRBV28 and TRBJ1-4; the D is unclear. The CDR3 is 14 amino acids. Germline V gene sequence: CDR1 MDHEN, CDR2 SYDVKM. Trimming pared 2 bases from V and 8 bases from J, leaving 12 bases between. This CDR3 reads CASSLRSSLEKLFF. CDR3 nucleotide sequence: TGTGCCAGCAGTTTACGTTCCAGTCTAGAAAAACTGTTTTTT.

The chain combines TRBV18 with TRBJ2-1; TRBD2 matches at 9 bases. The germline V gene has CDR1 KGHSH and CDR2 LQKENI. The ends lost 2 bases at V and 9 bases at J; junction bases unmatched: 5. The CDR3 has 14 residues. CDR3 loop: CASSPVAGVGEQFF. CDR3 DNA sequence: TGTGCCAGCTCACCAGTAGCGGGAGTTGGTGAGCAGTTCTTC.

The chain employs TRBV7-2 and TRBJ1-2, with 10 bases aligning to TRBD1. CDR1 is SGHTA, CDR2 FQGNSA, per germline. The CDR3 loop spans 16 amino acids. V shed 2 bases, J shed 3 bases, and the junction held 6 bases outside the gene matches. The chain's CDR3 is CASSLLGQGYDYGYTF. The CDR3 nucleotides read TGTGCCAGCAGCTTACTGGGACAGGGGTACGACTATGGCTACACCTTC. Full variable domain (outside the CDR3, taken from reference TRBV7-2 and TRBJ1-2): GAGVSQSPSNKVTEKGKDVELRCDPISGHTALYWYRQSLGQGLEFLIYFQGNSAPDKSGLPSDRFSAERTGGSVSTLTIQRTQQEDSAVYLCASSLLGQGYDYGYTFGSGTRLTVV.

The genes are TRBV28 and TRBJ1-5; no definite D call. Germline CDR1 reads MDHEN; CDR2 reads SYDVKM. V was cut by 5 bases and J by 0 bases, with 14 bases left in between. This CDR3 is 16 amino acids long. CDR3 in amino acids: CASSGWGVYSNQPQHF. The CDR3 DNA follows: TGTGCCAGCAGTGGCTGGGGAGTTTATAGCAATCAGCCCCAGCATTTT.

The rearrangement joins TRBV28 to TRBJ2-1; tentatively, D is TRBD1 (5 bases). The CDR3 runs 12 residues. V was cut by 8 bases and J by 9 bases, with 14 bases left in between. CDR1 and CDR2 (germline): MDHEN, SYDVKM. DNA of the CDR3: TGTGCCAGCCTTACAGGACCAGGTGAGCAGTTCTTC. This translates into CASLTGPGEQFF.

The chain uses TRBV5-1 and TRBJ2-3; D may be TRBD2 (5 bases). V was clipped by 1 base and J by 3 bases, with 6 bases between them. The V gene's germline CDR1 is SGHRS and CDR2 YFSETQ. The CDR3 is 13 residues long. The CDR3 sequence is CASSLSGTDTQYF. The CDR3 DNA reads TGCGCCAGCAGCTTGTCGGGGACAGATACGCAGTATTTT.

The V call is TRBV3-1 (or the pseudogene TRBV3-2), the J call TRBJ2-1; no definite D call. Germline V CDR1 and CDR2: LGHDT, YNNKEL (reference sequence). The V and J ends lost 1 base and 8 bases respectively, with 9 bases between them. The CDR3 is 13 amino acids. DNA for the CDR3: TGTGCCAGCAGCCAAGGTGACCACCATGAGCAGTTCTTC. Translating it yields CASSQGDHHEQFF.

This clone showed up just a few times. The chain carries TRBV7-2 and TRBJ2-5, with TRBD1 matching 7 bases. The V gene end was trimmed by 3 bases and the J gene end by 3 bases; junction bases not matched to a gene: 1. This CDR3 contains 13 residues. Germline CDR1 reads SGHTA; CDR2 reads FQGNSA. The CDR3, as DNA: TGTGCCAGCAGCTTCGACAGGGAAGAGACCCAGTACTTC. Translation gives CASSFDREETQYF. The variable domain in full, with the rest retrieved from reference TRBV7-2 and TRBJ2-5, is GAGVSQSPSNKVTEKGKDVELRCDPISGHTALYWYRQSLGQGLEFLIYFQGNSAPDKSGLPSDRFSAERTGGSVSTLTIQRTQQEDSAVYLCASSFDREETQYFGPGTRLLVL.

The CDR3 here is CASSLPNRDHSPLHF. CDR3 DNA sequence: TGTGCCAGCAGTTTACCCAACAGGGACCATTCACCCCTCCACTTT. The V call is TRBV28, the J call TRBJ1-6; weak D call: TRBD1 (6 bases). The CDR3 has 15 residues. The germline gives CDR1 MDHEN, CDR2 SYDVKM. Trimming stripped 2 bases from V and 8 bases from J, with 13 bases between.